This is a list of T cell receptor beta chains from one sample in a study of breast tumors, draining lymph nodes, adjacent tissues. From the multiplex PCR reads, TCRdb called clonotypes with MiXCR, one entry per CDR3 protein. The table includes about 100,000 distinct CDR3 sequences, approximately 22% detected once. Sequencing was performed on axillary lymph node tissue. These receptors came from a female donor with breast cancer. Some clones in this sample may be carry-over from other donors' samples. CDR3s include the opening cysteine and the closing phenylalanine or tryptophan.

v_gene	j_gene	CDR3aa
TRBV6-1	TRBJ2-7	CASILGQPPYEQYF
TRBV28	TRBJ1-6	CASSFWREINKSPLHF
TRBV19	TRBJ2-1	CASNPGSSYNEQFF
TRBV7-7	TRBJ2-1	CASSSGGSSDEQFF
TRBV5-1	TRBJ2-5	CASSNGGEETQYF
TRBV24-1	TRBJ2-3	CATSDPSTGFRDTQYF
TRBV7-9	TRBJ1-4	CASSLNRDGNEKLFF
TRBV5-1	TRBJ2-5	CASSWGLAGTETQYF
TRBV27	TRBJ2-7	CASSPDRVGEQYF
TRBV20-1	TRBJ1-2	CSAGKTGTGTGYTF
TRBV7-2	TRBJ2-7	CASRTEPVRTYEQYF
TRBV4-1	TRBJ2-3	CASSQELAGTDTQYF
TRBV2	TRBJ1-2	CASSDRGYGYTF
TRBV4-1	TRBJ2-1	CASSQLLAGNEQFF
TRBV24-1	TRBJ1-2	CATSDPSGTGYGYTF
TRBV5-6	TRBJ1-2	CASGPRTGVGYTF
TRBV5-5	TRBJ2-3	CASSLGANTDTQYF
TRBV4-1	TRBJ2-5	CASSQDKVGETQYF
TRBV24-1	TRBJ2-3	CATSDDRGHADTQYF
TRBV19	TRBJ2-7	CASSIINRVHEQYF
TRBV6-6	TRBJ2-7	CASSYSTGTGGAEQYF
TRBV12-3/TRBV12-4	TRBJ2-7	CASSSLGNWVYEQYF
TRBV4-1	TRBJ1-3	CASSPSVGGNTIYF
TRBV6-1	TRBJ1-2	CASSDPGGLEGYTF
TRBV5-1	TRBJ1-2	CASSLESGTYGYTF
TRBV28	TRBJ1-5	CASSSGLGNQPQHF
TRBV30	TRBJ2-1	CAWSWDRSYNEQFF
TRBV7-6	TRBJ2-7	CASSLATGETYEQYF
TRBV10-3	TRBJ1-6	CAISVGQSNSPLHF
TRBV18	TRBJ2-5	CASSPAGGRETQYF
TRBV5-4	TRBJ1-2	CASSFNRGNYGYTF
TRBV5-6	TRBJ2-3	CASSFDRIGTDTQYF
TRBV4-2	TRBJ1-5	CASSQDSQPQHF
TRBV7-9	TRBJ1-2	CASSLRLGDYNYGYTF
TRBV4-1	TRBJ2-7	CASSQDILRLAGYEQYF
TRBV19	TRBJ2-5	CASSIVGSQPRISF
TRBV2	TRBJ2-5	CASRNSQGLETQYF
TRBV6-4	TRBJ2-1	CAGSDSVAGESNEQFF
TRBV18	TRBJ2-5	CASSGGETQYF
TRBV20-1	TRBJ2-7	CSASRTSGSRGSYEQYF
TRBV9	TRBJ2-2	CASSVGYGQGYTGELFF
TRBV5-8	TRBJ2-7	CASSSTGWSYEQYF
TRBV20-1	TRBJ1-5	CSARDVGQPNQPQHF
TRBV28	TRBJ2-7	CASSPFPLLRDRAYEQYF
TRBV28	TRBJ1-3	CASSLPSEGNTIYF
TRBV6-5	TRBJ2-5	CASSYPSGTGGEETQYF
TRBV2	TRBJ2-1	CASSERGFYEQFF
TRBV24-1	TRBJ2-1	CATSDSWESASSNEQFF
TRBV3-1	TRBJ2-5	CASGGQETQYF
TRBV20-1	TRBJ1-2	CSASGTAAYGYTF
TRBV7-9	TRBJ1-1	CASSLTGPNTEAFF
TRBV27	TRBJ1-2	CASGRGVGYTF
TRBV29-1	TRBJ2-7	CSAGPGGTYEQYF
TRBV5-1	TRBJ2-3	CASSPLTGATADTQYF
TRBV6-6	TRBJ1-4	CASRIRGETEKLFF
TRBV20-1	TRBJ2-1	CSAAASYNEQFF
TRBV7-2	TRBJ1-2	CASSLGGTGLGYGYTF
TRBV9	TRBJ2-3	CASSGRADTQYF